One and the same sample provided the 27 T cell receptor beta chains below, sequenced in a study of blood T cell repertoires in COVID-19. Produced via immunoSEQ multiplex PCR; TCRdb's table is partial and in-frame only. Of hundreds of thousands of clones in the sample, 85% are singletons; the top ten hold approximately 5.1%. The sequenced sample was peripheral blood. The receptor set was obtained from a man aged 50 to 60 with active or convalescent COVID-19.

The chain combines TRBV6-5 with TRBJ2-7; 7 nucleotides line up with TRBD1. The ends lost 0 bases at V and 4 bases at J; junction bases unmatched: 6. CDR1 and CDR2 from the germline V gene are MNHEY and SVGAGI. The CDR3 length is 15 residues. CDR3 bases: TGTGCCAGCAGTTACTCGACAGGGTGGGCTTACGAGCAGTACTTC. Protein sequence: CASSYSTGWAYEQYF.

This chain joins TRBV5-6 and TRBJ1-6, with D hard to call. CDR3 length equals 12 residues. Trimming removed 1 base at V and 10 bases at J, with 6 bases between. Germline V gene sequence: CDR1 SGHDT, CDR2 YYEEEE. This CDR3 is CASSLMGSPLHF. Here the CDR3 DNA reads TGTGCCAGCAGCTTGATGGGCTCACCCCTCCACTTT.

The chain recombines TRBV2 with TRBJ1-1; D might be TRBD1 (6 bases). The CDR3 contains 14 residues. The germline V and J ends were trimmed by 8 bases and 0 bases, with 13 bases remaining between them. Germline CDR1 is SNHLY and CDR2 is FYNNEI. Here the CDR3 reads CASGNTGMNTEAFF. CDR3 bases: TGTGCCAGCGGTAATACAGGGATGAACACTGAAGCTTTCTTT.

The V gene is TRBV19, the J gene TRBJ1-5, with TRBD1 identical over 8 bases. V lost 4 bases and J lost 3; bases outside the gene matches: 2. Germline V CDR1 and CDR2: LNHDA, SQIVND (reference sequence). The CDR3 extends over 14 amino acids. CDR3 DNA sequence: TGTGCCAGTAGTACAGGGGGCCTCAATCAGCCCCAGCATTTT. It is translated as CASSTGGLNQPQHF.

DNA for the CDR3: TGTGCCAGCAGACGACAGGGCCGCGGGGGCTACACCTTC. Amino acids: CASRRQGRGGYTF. This chain connects TRBV12-3 or TRBV12-4 to TRBJ1-2, with 7 bases identical to TRBD1. J was trimmed by 8 bases and V by 6 bases; bases with no gene match: 9. This CDR3 spans 13 amino acids.

The V call is TRBV27, the J call TRBJ2-7, with D maybe TRBD1 (6 bases). Per germline, CDR1 MNHEY and CDR2 SMNVEV (reference sequence). CDR3 length: 16 residues. Trimming shortened V by 4 bases and J by 0 bases, and 16 bases separated the two germline ends. CDR3 sequence: CASSSRGHFSSYEQYF. The CDR3, as DNA: TGTGCCAGCAGTTCCCGGGGACACTTTAGCTCCTACGAGCAGTACTTC.

This clone was found once. The V call is TRBV29-1, the J call TRBJ2-1; TRBD2 is a possible D gene (5 bases). This CDR3 is 12 amino acids long. CDR1 and CDR2 (germline): SQVTM, ANQGSEA. The V gene lost 7 bases and the J gene lost 7 bases, with 14 bases spanning the gap. The CDR3 sequence: CSAEVGRNEQFF. The CDR3 coding sequence is TGCAGCGCAGAGGTAGGGAGAAATGAGCAGTTCTTC.

The gene calls are TRBV19 and TRBJ2-4, with TRBD1 as a possible D gene (6 bases). The V gene lost 3 bases and the J gene lost 8 bases, with 23 bases spanning the gap. CDR1 is LNHDA and CDR2 is SQIVND in the germline V gene (reference sequence). The CDR3 has 17 residues. The CDR3 loop is CASSMGGQLLSGDIQYF. The CDR3 bases are TGTGCCAGTAGTATGGGTGGACAGCTTCTATCAGGGGACATTCAGTACTTC.

V and J are TRBV9 and TRBJ2-5; D is ambiguous. The CDR3 spans 15 residues. Looked up from germline, CDR1 is SGDLS and CDR2 is YYNGEE. The ends were cut back, 0 bases at V and 2 bases at J, with 11 bases in the middle. The CDR3 spells CASSVGLRVQETQYF. CDR3 nucleotides: TGTGCCAGCAGCGTAGGGCTTCGGGTTCAAGAGACCCAGTACTTC. The variable domain in full, with the rest retrieved from reference TRBV9 and TRBJ2-5, is DSGVTQTPKHLITATGQRVTLRCSPRSGDLSVYWYQQSLDQGLQFLIQYYNGEERAKGNILERFSAQQFPDLHSELNLSSLELGDSALYFCASSVGLRVQETQYFGPGTRLLVL.

The V and J genes are TRBV7-9 and TRBJ2-1; 12 bases map to TRBD2. The CDR3 runs 18 residues. After removal of 2 bases from V and 8 bases from J, the junction contained 13 bases not matched to a gene. Per the germline V gene, CDR1 is SEHNR and CDR2 is FQNEAQ (reference sequence). CDR3 sequence reads: CASSLRASGRAFTDEQFF. The CDR3 region has the DNA TGTGCCAGCAGCTTAAGGGCTAGCGGGAGGGCCTTTACGGATGAGCAGTTCTTC. Using reference TRBV7-9 and TRBJ2-1 for the parts outside the CDR3, the full variable domain is DTGVSQNPRHKITKRGQNVTFRCDPISEHNRLYWYRQTLGQGPEFLTYFQNEAQLEKSRLLSDRFSAERPKGSFSTLEIQRTEQGDSAMYLCASSLRASGRAFTDEQFFGPGTRLTVL.

The J gene is TRBJ1-5, the V gene TRBV5-1; possible D gene TRBD1, 5 bases. The CDR3 totals 13 residues. CDR1 is SGHRS, CDR2 YFSETQ, per germline. V was shortened by 4 bases and J by 5 bases, with 10 bases between the two germline ends. CDR3 sequence (DNA): TGCGCCAGCAGCCAGGGCCTCGATCAGCCCCAGCATTTT. Its translation: CASSQGLDQPQHF.

The J gene is TRBJ2-1, the V gene TRBV19, with TRBD1 matching 8 bases. The junction had 7 bases not matched to a gene; V was cut back by 6 bases and J by 3 bases. The CDR3 runs to 15 residues. Germline V gene sequence: CDR1 LNHDA, CDR2 SQIVND (reference sequence). The CDR3: CASRPDREYYNEQFF. Here the CDR3 DNA reads TGTGCCAGTAGGCCGGACAGGGAATACTACAATGAGCAGTTCTTC.

The chain uses TRBV11-3 and TRBJ2-7; maybe TRBD1 (5 bases). There are 13 residues in the CDR3. Germline V gene sequence: CDR1 SGHNT, CDR2 YENEEA. Trimming shortened V by 5 bases and J by 4 bases, and 12 bases separated the two germline ends. DNA for the CDR3: TGTGCCAGCAGCCACACCCAGGGATACGAGCAGTACTTC. Protein sequence: CASSHTQGYEQYF.

The V and J genes are TRBV19 and TRBJ1-2, with 8 bases fitting TRBD1. CDR3 length: 14 amino acids. Germline CDR1 reads LNHDA; CDR2 reads SQIVND (reference sequence). The ends lost 1 base at V and 7 bases at J; junction bases unmatched: 5. Here the CDR3 DNA reads TGTGCCAGTAGTATAGGGACAGGGAACGGTGGCTACACCTTC. This codes for CASSIGTGNGGYTF.

This clone was observed many times. The rearrangement links TRBV7-9 to TRBJ1-3; no clear D gene. The ends were cut back, 2 bases at V and 0 bases at J, with 8 bases in the middle. CDR3 length: 15 amino acids. The germline CDR1 and CDR2 sequences are SEHNR and FQNEAQ (reference sequence). The CDR3 DNA reads as TGTGCCAGCAGCTTAAGCGGGTCCTCTGGAAACACCATATATTTT. This encodes CASSLSGSSGNTIYF.

The chain is built from TRBV11-1 and TRBJ1-2, with 7 bases aligning to TRBD1. Trimming cost V 1 base and J 3 bases; bases outside gene matches: 5. Looked up from germline, CDR1 is SGHAT and CDR2 is FQDESV (reference sequence). CDR3 length equals 15 residues. The CDR3 DNA is TGTGCCAGCAGCTTAGAGGGGACAGTAGACTATGGCTACACCTTC. As protein: CASSLEGTVDYGYTF.

This clone was recorded once. V gene TRBV3-1 (or the pseudogene TRBV3-2) combines with J gene TRBJ2-2; 7 nucleotides match TRBD2. With V trimmed by 6 bases and J by 0 bases, 7 bases remained unmatched. Germline values: CDR1 LGHDT, CDR2 YNNKEL (reference sequence). The CDR3 is 16 amino acids. Here the CDR3 reads CASSLGTTANTGELFF. The CDR3 nucleotides are TGTGCCAGCAGTCTTGGGACTACCGCGAACACCGGGGAGCTGTTTTTT.

The chain uses TRBV27 and TRBJ2-1, with D perhaps matching TRBD1 (5 bases). From germline, CDR1 is MNHEY and CDR2 SMNVEV (reference sequence). CDR3 size: 12 residues. Trimming pared 8 bases from V and 15 bases from J, leaving 20 bases between. The CDR3 nucleotides are TGTGCCAGCGGACACGGATCGACTCTGGGGTTCTTC. Translated: CASGHGSTLGFF.

This rearrangement joins TRBV15 to TRBJ1-2, with D perhaps TRBD1 (6 bases). V was shortened by 5 bases and J by 8 bases, with 18 bases between the two germline ends. This CDR3 is 14 amino acids long. CDR1 and CDR2 (germline): LNHNV, YYDKDF (reference sequence). CDR3 DNA: TGTGCCACCAGCTCGAAGGCAGGGGCCGCCGGCTACACCTTC. It is translated as CATSSKAGAAGYTF.

This chain uses TRBV10-1 with TRBJ2-1, with D possibly TRBD1 on 5 matching bases. Germline-derived CDR1 and CDR2 are WNHNN and SYGVQD (reference sequence). The CDR3 length is 12 residues. Trimming took off 6 bases at V and 9 bases at J, with 12 bases between the two ends. The CDR3 is CASSLPQGEQFF. CDR3 in DNA: TGCGCCAGCAGCCTCCCTCAGGGTGAGCAGTTCTTC.

The chain joins TRBV27 to TRBJ2-7, with D possibly matching TRBD1 (6 bases). The V gene lost 0 bases and the J gene lost 2 bases, with 20 bases spanning the gap. Germline loops: CDR1 MNHEY, CDR2 SMNVEV (reference sequence). CDR3 size: 18 residues. The CDR3 loop reads CASSLSGRGRVGAYEQYF. The CDR3 DNA reads TGTGCCAGCAGTTTATCGGGCAGGGGTCGAGTTGGCGCCTACGAGCAGTACTTC.

This clone was observed a handful of times. The chain joins TRBV11-2 to TRBJ2-7; D ambiguous. V dropped 4 bases and J dropped 6 bases, with 19 bases sitting between them. The CDR3 has 15 residues. Looked up from germline, CDR1 is SGHAT and CDR2 is FQNNGV. CDR3 bases: TGTGCCAGCAGCTCAGAGGCCCAGAGGTATAGCGAGCAGTACTTC. Translation gives CASSSEAQRYSEQYF.

V and J are TRBV5-1 and TRBJ2-1; 7 bases fit TRBD1. V shed 4 bases, J shed 9 bases, and the junction held 4 bases outside the gene matches. The germline V gene has CDR1 SGHRS and CDR2 YFSETQ. There are 12 residues in the CDR3. CDR3 bases: TGCGCCAGCAGCGCCCGACAGGGTGAGCAGTTCTTC. It specifies CASSARQGEQFF.

This clone was observed once. The chain recombines TRBV28 with TRBJ2-7; 8 bases are a match to TRBD1. CDR1 and CDR2 from the germline V gene are MDHEN and SYDVKM. Losses at the gene ends were 5 bases for V and 10 bases for J; bases not matched to a gene: 10. The CDR3 consists of 13 residues. CDR3 in DNA: TGTGCCAGCAGTACAGGGGGGCGCGGCCCCCAGTACTTC. This encodes CASSTGGRGPQYF.

This chain links TRBV19 with TRBJ1-1; the D gene is possibly TRBD1 (5 bases). V was clipped by 7 bases and J by 0 bases, with 18 bases between them. Germline CDR1 is LNHDA and CDR2 is SQIVND (reference sequence). The length of the CDR3 is 16 residues. CDR3: CASMMGLKKMNTEAFF. In DNA, the CDR3 is TGTGCCAGTATGATGGGGCTAAAAAAAATGAACACTGAAGCTTTCTTT.

V gene TRBV27 combines with J gene TRBJ2-7; TRBD2 might be the D (5 bases). With 6 bases removed from V and 0 bases from J, the gap between germline ends came to 18 bases. Germline CDR1 reads MNHEY; CDR2 reads SMNVEV (reference sequence). The CDR3 has 16 amino acids. This chain's CDR3 is CASSFTGVTPSYEQYF. The CDR3 DNA reads as TGTGCCAGCAGCTTTACCGGGGTGACCCCCTCCTACGAGCAGTACTTC.

V gene TRBV7-9 combines with J gene TRBJ2-7, with 13 positions matching TRBD2. The CDR3 loop spans 15 amino acids. The V gene end was trimmed by 1 base and the J gene end by 6 bases; junction bases not matched to a gene: 3. Germline V CDR1 and CDR2: SEHNR, FQNEAQ (reference sequence). CDR3 protein: CASSLGTSGSGEQYF. The CDR3 DNA sequence: TGTGCCAGCAGCTTAGGGACTAGCGGGAGCGGCGAGCAGTACTTC.